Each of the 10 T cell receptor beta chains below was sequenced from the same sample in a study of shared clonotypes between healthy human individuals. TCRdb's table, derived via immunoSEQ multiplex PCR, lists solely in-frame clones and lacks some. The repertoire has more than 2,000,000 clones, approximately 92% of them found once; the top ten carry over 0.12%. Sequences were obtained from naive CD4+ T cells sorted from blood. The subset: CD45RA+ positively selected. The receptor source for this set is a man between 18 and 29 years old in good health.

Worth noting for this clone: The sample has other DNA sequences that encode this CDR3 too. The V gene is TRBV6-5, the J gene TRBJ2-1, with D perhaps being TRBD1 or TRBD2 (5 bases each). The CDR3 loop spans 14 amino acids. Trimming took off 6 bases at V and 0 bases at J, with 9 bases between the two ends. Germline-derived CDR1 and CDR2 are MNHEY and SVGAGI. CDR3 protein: CASRRGSSYNEQFF. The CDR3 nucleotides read TGTGCCAGCAGGAGGGGAAGCTCCTACAATGAGCAGTTCTTC.

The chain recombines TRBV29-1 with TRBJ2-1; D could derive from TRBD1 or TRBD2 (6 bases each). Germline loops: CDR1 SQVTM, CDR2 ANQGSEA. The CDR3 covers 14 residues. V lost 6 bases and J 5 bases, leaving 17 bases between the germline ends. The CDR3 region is CSVRGGGSNNEQFF. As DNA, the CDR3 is TGCAGCGTGCGCGGAGGGGGAAGTAACAATGAGCAGTTCTTC.

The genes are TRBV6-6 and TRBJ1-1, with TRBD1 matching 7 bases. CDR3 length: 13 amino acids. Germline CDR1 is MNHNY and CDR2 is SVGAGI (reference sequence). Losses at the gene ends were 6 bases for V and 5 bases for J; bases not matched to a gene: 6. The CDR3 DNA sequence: TGTGCCAGCAGCCCTACAGGGGAGACTGAAGCTTTCTTT. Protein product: CASSPTGETEAFF.

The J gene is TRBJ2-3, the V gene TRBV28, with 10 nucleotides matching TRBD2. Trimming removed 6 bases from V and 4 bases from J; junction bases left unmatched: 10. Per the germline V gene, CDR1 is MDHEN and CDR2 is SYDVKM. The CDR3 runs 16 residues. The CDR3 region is CASREDSGGFSDTQYF. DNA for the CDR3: TGTGCCAGCAGAGAAGATAGCGGGGGGTTCTCAGATACGCAGTATTTT. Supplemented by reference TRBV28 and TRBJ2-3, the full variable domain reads DVKVTQSSRYLVKRTGEKVFLECVQDMDHENMFWYRQDPGLGLRLIYFSYDVKMKEKGDIPEGYSVSREKKERFSLILESASTNQTSMYLCASREDSGGFSDTQYFGPGTRLTVL.

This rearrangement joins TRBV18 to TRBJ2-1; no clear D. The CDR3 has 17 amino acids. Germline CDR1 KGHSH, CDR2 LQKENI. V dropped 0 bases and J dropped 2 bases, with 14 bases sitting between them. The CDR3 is CASSPPRASLTYNEQFF. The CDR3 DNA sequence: TGTGCCAGCTCACCACCACGGGCGAGCCTAACCTACAATGAGCAGTTCTTC.

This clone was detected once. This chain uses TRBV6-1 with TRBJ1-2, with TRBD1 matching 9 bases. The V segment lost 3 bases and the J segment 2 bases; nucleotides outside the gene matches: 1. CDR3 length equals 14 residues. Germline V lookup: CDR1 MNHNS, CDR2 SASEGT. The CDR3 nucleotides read TGTGCCAGCAGTGAGGGACAGGGCAACTATGGCTACACCTTC. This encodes CASSEGQGNYGYTF.

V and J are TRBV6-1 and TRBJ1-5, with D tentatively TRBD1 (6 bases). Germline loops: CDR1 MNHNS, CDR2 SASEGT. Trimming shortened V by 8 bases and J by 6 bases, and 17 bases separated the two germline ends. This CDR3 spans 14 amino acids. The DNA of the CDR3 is TGTGCCAGCGAGGAGAGGAGCAGGGGTCAGCCCCAGCATTTT. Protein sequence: CASEERSRGQPQHF.

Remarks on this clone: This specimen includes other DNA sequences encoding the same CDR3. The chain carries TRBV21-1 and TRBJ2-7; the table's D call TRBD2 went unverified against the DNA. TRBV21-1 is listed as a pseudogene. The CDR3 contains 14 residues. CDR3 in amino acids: CASSKADSSYEQYF. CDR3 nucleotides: TGTGCCAGCAGCAAAGCCGATAGTTCCTACGAGCAGTACTTC.

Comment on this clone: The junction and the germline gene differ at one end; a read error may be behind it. CDR3 nucleotide sequence: TGTGCCTGGAGTGTAAAGTTGTGGGAGAGGCGTTTT. Translated: CAWSVKLWERRF. This chain joins TRBV30 and TRBJ1-4; no clear D gene. Germline CDR1 is GTSNPN and CDR2 is SVGIG (reference sequence). The CDR3 has 12 amino acids.

In DNA form, the CDR3 reads TGTGCCAGCAGGGCCCGTGGGCAAGAGCAGTACTTC. Its translation is CASRARGQEQYF. The chain is built from TRBV2 and TRBJ2-7; no firm D call. CDR3 length equals 12 residues. V was trimmed by 6 bases and J by 7 bases, leaving 13 bases between them. Germline V CDR1 and CDR2: SNHLY, FYNNEI. The complete variable domain, with remaining parts taken from reference TRBV2 and TRBJ2-7, reads EPEVTQTPSHQVTQMGQEVILRCVPISNHLYFYWYRQILGQKVEFLVSFYNNEISEKSEIFDDQFSVERPDGSNFTLKIRSTKLEDSAMYFCASRARGQEQYFGPGTRLTVT.